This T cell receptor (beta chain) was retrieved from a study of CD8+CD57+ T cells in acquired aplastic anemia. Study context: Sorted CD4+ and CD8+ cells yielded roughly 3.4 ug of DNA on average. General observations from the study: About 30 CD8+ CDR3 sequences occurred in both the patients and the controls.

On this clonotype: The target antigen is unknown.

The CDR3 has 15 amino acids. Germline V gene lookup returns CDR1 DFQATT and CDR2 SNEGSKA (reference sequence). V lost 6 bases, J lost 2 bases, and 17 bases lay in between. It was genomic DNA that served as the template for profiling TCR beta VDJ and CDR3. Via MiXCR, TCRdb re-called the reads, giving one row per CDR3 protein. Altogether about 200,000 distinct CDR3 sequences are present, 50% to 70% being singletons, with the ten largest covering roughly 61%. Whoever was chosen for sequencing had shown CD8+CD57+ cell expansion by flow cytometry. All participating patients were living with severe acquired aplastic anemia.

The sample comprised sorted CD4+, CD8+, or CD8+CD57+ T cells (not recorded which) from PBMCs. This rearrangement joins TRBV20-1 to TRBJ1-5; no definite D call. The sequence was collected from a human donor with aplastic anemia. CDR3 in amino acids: CSALKEVRGNQPQHF. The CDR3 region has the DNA TGCAGTGCCTTAAAGGAGGTACGGGGCAATCAGCCCCAGCATTTT.